This is a list of T cell receptor beta chains from one sample in a study of T cell responses to AZD1222 COVID-19 vaccine. Libraries were prepared by immunoSEQ multiplex PCR; TCRdb keeps only in-frame clonotypes and omits some of them. The sample holds 100,000 to 150,000 clones, about 88% seen once. The source material was peripheral blood, sampled on day 0 of AZD1222 vaccination. The receptors derive from an adult in good health. CDR3s include the opening cysteine and the closing phenylalanine or tryptophan. D genes are given only for firm matches. Clone size is not always given. Where it is, it says once, few, many or a class for expanded clones.

v_call	clone_size	j_call	d_call	cdr3_nt	cdr3_aa
TRBV27	NA	TRBJ1-1	NA	TGTGCCAGCAGTTTGGGGGGTGGGAACACTGAAGCTTTCTTT	CASSLGGGNTEAFF
TRBV23-1	NA	TRBJ2-2	NA	TGCGCCAGCTCGGGACACCAGGATACCGGGGAGCTGTTTTTT	CASSGHQDTGELFF
TRBV6-1	few	TRBJ1-2	NA	TGTGCCAGCAGTGAAGCTGCCCTCGGGGAGGCCAACTATGGCTACACCTTC	CASSEAALGEANYGYTF
TRBV11-2	NA	TRBJ2-1	NA	TGTGCCAGCAGCTTAGTAGCGACCGGCAACAATGAGCAGTTCTTC	CASSLVATGNNEQFF
TRBV7-2	NA	TRBJ1-3	TRBD1	TGTGCCAGCAGCTTTAAAACCCCCGGGACAGGGAAATACACCATATATTTT	CASSFKTPGTGKYTIYF
TRBV25-1	NA	TRBJ2-7	NA	TGTGCCAGCAGTGAATCGGAGGGACACGAGCAGTACTTC	CASSESEGHEQYF
TRBV28	once	TRBJ2-5	NA	TGTGCCACCCTAAGGGTCTGGGGAGCAGAGACCCAGTACTTC	CATLRVWGAETQYF
TRBV4-1	NA	TRBJ1-4	NA	TGCGCCAGCAGCCAATCCGGGGGCAAGGAAAAACTGTTTTTT	CASSQSGGKEKLFF
TRBV11-2	NA	TRBJ2-7	NA	TGTGCCAGCAGCGCCATTGAGGATGACGGTCTTTACGAGCAGTACTTC	CASSAIEDDGLYEQYF
TRBV11-3	once	TRBJ2-7	NA	TGTGCCAGCAGCTTAGCCGTGGGGGCCGAGCAGTACTTC	CASSLAVGAEQYF
TRBV9	NA	TRBJ2-7	NA	TGTGCCAGCAGCGTAGAGAGCGGAGGCTACGAGCAGTACTTC	CASSVESGGYEQYF
TRBV5-1	NA	TRBJ1-5	NA	TGCGCCAGCAGCTTGGCCGGCGGGGACAATCAGCCCCAGCATTTT	CASSLAGGDNQPQHF
TRBV7-8	once	TRBJ2-5	TRBD1	TGTGCCAGCAGCTGGCGGCCGGGACAGGTAGAGACCCAGTACTTC	CASSWRPGQVETQYF
TRBV18	NA	TRBJ2-1	NA	TGTGCCAGCTCCCTGGGGACCCATGTCCTCAATGAGCAGTTCTTC	CASSLGTHVLNEQFF
TRBV9	few	TRBJ1-3	TRBD1	TGTGCCAGCAGCGCCGCAGGGGGCGACGGAAACACCATATATTTT	CASSAAGGDGNTIYF
TRBV5-1	NA	TRBJ2-2	TRBD2	TGCGCCAGCAGCCCGGGGGGACCCACCGGGGAGCTGTTTTTT	CASSPGGPTGELFF
TRBV29-1	once	TRBJ1-5	NA	TGCAGCGTTGTAGGGCAGGACCCCAATCAGCCCCAGCATTTT	CSVVGQDPNQPQHF
TRBV19	NA	TRBJ1-1	NA	TGTGCCAGTATGCGGTTCACCTACGCTGAAGCTTTCTTT	CASMRFTYAEAFF
TRBV5-1	NA	TRBJ2-7	NA	TGCGCCAGCAGCGCGGCCGGGGCCTACGAGCAGTACTTC	CASSAAGAYEQYF
TRBV20-1	NA	TRBJ1-2	NA	TGCAGTGCGCAGGCGCTGACGCGCTACACCTTC	CSAQALTRYTF
TRBV24-1	NA	TRBJ2-7	NA	TGTGCCACCAGTGTTGGTACAGGGTGGACCTACGAGCAGTACTTC	CATSVGTGWTYEQYF
TRBV4-3	NA	TRBJ2-7	TRBD2	TGCGCCAGCAGCCAAGATCCCGGGGGGTTGGGGGATGGCGAGCAGTACTTC	CASSQDPGGLGDGEQYF
TRBV28	NA	TRBJ1-1	NA	TGTGCCAGCAGTCTACTCGGGGGCCTTAACACTGAAGCTTTCTTT	CASSLLGGLNTEAFF
TRBV6-5	NA	TRBJ1-1	NA	TGTGCCAGCAGTTATCGGACGAACACTGAAGCTTTCTTT	CASSYRTNTEAFF
TRBV4-3	NA	TRBJ2-7	NA	TGCGCCAGCAGCCAAGATCAAGGCTTCTCCTACGAGCAGTACTTC	CASSQDQGFSYEQYF
TRBV25-1	NA	TRBJ2-5	NA	TGTGCCAGCAGTGTGATACCAGAGACCCAGTACTTC	CASSVIPETQYF
TRBV24-1	NA	TRBJ2-1	TRBD1	TGTGCCACCAGTGATTTAGGGACAGAGGCTAATGAGCAGTTCTTC	CATSDLGTEANEQFF
TRBV7-9	NA	TRBJ1-5	NA	TGTGCCAGCAGCTTAGAGATGGGCCCCCAGCATTTT	CASSLEMGPQHF
TRBV19	NA	TRBJ2-5	NA	TGTGCCAGTAGTCCTGGCAGGTTGAGGGCCCAGTACTTC	CASSPGRLRAQYF
TRBV28	NA	TRBJ1-4	NA	TGTGCCAGCAGGTGGACCGCAACTAATGAAAAACTGTTTTTT	CASRWTATNEKLFF
TRBV19	NA	TRBJ1-5	NA	TGTGCCAGTCAACTCGCCCTGGGTCAGCCCCAGCATTTT	CASQLALGQPQHF
TRBV4-1	NA	TRBJ2-2	NA	TGCGCCAGCAGCCAACCCTGGACGGGAGCCGGGGAGCTGTTTTTT	CASSQPWTGAGELFF
TRBV4-3	NA	TRBJ1-6	TRBD1	TGCGCCAGCAGCCAAGTGTACAACAGGGGCCTTAGCTCCTATAATTCACCCCTCCACTTT	CASSQVYNRGLSSYNSPLHF
TRBV19	NA	TRBJ1-4	TRBD1	TGTGCCAGTGGACAGGGTAGCGAAAAACTGTTTTTT	CASGQGSEKLFF
TRBV9	NA	TRBJ2-7	TRBD1	TGTGCCAGCAGCGTATCGACAGGGGGGGACGAGCAGTACTTC	CASSVSTGGDEQYF
TRBV24-1	NA	TRBJ2-1	TRBD2	TGTGCCACCAGTGACCAGGGACTAGCGGGACCTTCCTACAATGAGCAGTTCTTC	CATSDQGLAGPSYNEQFF
TRBV12-3/TRBV12-4	NA	TRBJ1-1	NA	TGTGCCAGCTGCGAATTCATAACCTCAGCTTTCTTT	CASCEFITSAFF
TRBV24-1	NA	TRBJ1-5	NA	TGTGCCATTTCGGGACTTAATAGCAATCAGCCCCAGCATTTT	CAISGLNSNQPQHF
TRBV3-1/TRBV3-2	NA	TRBJ2-5	NA	TGTGCCAGCAGCCAAGCCCGGGAGACCCAGTACTTC	CASSQARETQYF
TRBV12-3/TRBV12-4	NA	TRBJ2-3	NA	TGTGCCAGCAGTTTATATCGGGATACGCAGTATTTT	CASSLYRDTQYF
TRBV7-6	NA	TRBJ1-3	NA	TGTGCCAGCAGCCCTCGGCAGTCGAGCTCTGGAAACACCATATATTTT	CASSPRQSSSGNTIYF
TRBV27	NA	TRBJ2-7	TRBD1	TGTGCCAGCAGAATGGGACAGGGGGGCTACGAGCAGTACTTC	CASRMGQGGYEQYF
TRBV10-3	NA	TRBJ1-5	NA	TGTGCCACCTCCTCCGAAGCGGAGCAGCCCCAGCATTTT	CATSSEAEQPQHF